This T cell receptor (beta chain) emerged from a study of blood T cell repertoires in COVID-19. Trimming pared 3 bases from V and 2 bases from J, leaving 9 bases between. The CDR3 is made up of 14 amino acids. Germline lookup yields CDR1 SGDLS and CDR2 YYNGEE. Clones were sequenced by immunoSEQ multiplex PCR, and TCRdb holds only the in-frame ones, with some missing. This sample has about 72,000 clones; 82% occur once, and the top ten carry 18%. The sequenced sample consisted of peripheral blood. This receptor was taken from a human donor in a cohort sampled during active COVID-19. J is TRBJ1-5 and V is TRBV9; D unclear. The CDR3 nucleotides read TGTGCCAGCAGCGCCCCCGGGGGCAATCAGCCCCAGCATTTT. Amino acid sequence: CASSAPGGNQPQHF.